Listed below are T cell receptor beta chains from one sample, sequenced in a study of T-cell reconstitution after alpha-beta-depleted transplantation in children. One entry per CDR3 protein, called by TCRdb with MiXCR from the PCR reads. The repertoire holds hundreds of thousands of distinct CDR3 sequences, with 9.5% to 15% as singletons. This specimen consisted of PBMCs from the stem cell graft donor, obtained from the stem cell graft. These receptor sequences come from a human donor who donated a stem cell graft to a child with combined immunodeficiency. The CDR3 runs from the conserved cysteine through the conserved F or W. The D gene is left open where the match is weak. A row's size may be missing; if present it is once, few, many or a size class.

clone_size,j_call,cdr3_length,v_call,d_call,cdr3_nt,cdr3_aa
-,TRBJ2-1,15,TRBV18,-,TGTGCCAGCTCACCGGGGTCTGGAATGATCTATGAGCAGTTCTTC,CASSPGSGMIYEQFF
few,TRBJ2-1,16,TRBV24-1,TRBD2,TGTGCCACCAGTGATCGTTCGGGAGGGAGCTACAATGAGCAGTTCTTC,CATSDRSGGSYNEQFF
-,TRBJ1-6,15,TRBV6-1,TRBD1,TGTGCCAGCAGCCCCTCAGGGGGCCTCGTTTCACCCCTCCACTTT,CASSPSGGLVSPLHF
few,TRBJ1-1,15,TRBV20-1,-,TGCAGTGCTAGAGGGGGAAGCGGAGGGGACACTGAAGCTTTCTTT,CSARGGSGGDTEAFF
many,TRBJ2-7,14,TRBV12-3/TRBV12-4,TRBD2,TGTGCCAGCAGTTTGGATAGCGGGAGCTACGAGCAGTACTTC,CASSLDSGSYEQYF
-,TRBJ2-7,11,TRBV27,-,TGTGCCAGCAGGGAAGGGCGGGAGCAGTACTTC,CASREGREQYF
few,TRBJ2-5,13,TRBV7-2,-,TGTGCCAGCAGCTTAATGGTGGGAGAGACCCAGTACTTC,CASSLMVGETQYF
many,TRBJ2-1,14,TRBV27,TRBD2,TGTGCCAGCAGAGGGACTAGCGGCTACAATGAGCAGTTCTTC,CASRGTSGYNEQFF
few,TRBJ2-5,16,TRBV28,TRBD2,TGTGCCAGCAGTTTACTAGCGGGGGGCACGCAAGAGACCCAGTACTTC,CASSLLAGGTQETQYF
few,TRBJ2-1,16,TRBV20-1,TRBD2,TGCAGTGCTAGAGATCTGGGTAGCGGGGGAGTGGATGAGCAGTTCTTC,CSARDLGSGGVDEQFF
few,TRBJ2-7,16,TRBV2,TRBD2,TGTGCCAGCAGGGGGACGGGACTAGGCGTTTACTACGAGCAGTACTTC,CASRGTGLGVYYEQYF
many,TRBJ1-1,13,TRBV12-3/TRBV12-4,-,TGCGCCAGCAGCTTAGGGGGTAGGACTGAAGCTTTCTTT,CASSLGGRTEAFF
few,TRBJ2-7,14,TRBV5-1,-,TGCGCCAGCCGTGGAGGGGGTCGGGACGGCGAGCAGTACTTC,CASRGGGRDGEQYF
-,TRBJ1-2,13,TRBV27,-,TGTGCCAGCGGCTCCGGGGACGGGTATGGCTACACCTTC,CASGSGDGYGYTF
-,TRBJ1-1,16,TRBV12-3/TRBV12-4,-,TGTGCCAGCAGCAACGACCCGCATCCACCTAACACTGAAGCTTTCTTT,CASSNDPHPPNTEAFF
few,TRBJ2-7,11,TRBV18,-,TGTGCCAGCTCCCCCGCGGACGAGCAGTACTTC,CASSPADEQYF
-,TRBJ1-1,13,TRBV30,-,TGTGCCTGGACAGGGGAGCTGGTGACTGAAGCTTTCTTT,CAWTGELVTEAFF
few,TRBJ2-5,13,TRBV28,TRBD1,TGTGCCAGCAGTTGGGGGACAGGCAAGACCCAGTACTTC,CASSWGTGKTQYF
many,TRBJ2-2,16,TRBV28,-,TGTGCCAGCAGTCCCCAGAGGGCAGGGGATACCGGGGAGCTGTTTTTT,CASSPQRAGDTGELFF
-,TRBJ1-1,14,TRBV7-9,-,TGTGCCAGCAGCTTAGCAATGTCGGGCACTGAAGCTTTCTTT,CASSLAMSGTEAFF
few,TRBJ2-7,14,TRBV27,-,TGTGCCAGTGGGGCCAGCGGAAGCTCCTACGAGCAGTACTTC,CASGASGSSYEQYF
-,TRBJ2-2,16,TRBV12-3/TRBV12-4,TRBD2,TGTGCCAGCAGTTTATGGGCCGGGGGGGAGTCCGGGGAGCTGTTTTTT,CASSLWAGGESGELFF
few,TRBJ2-7,14,TRBV9,-,TGTGCCAGCGGTCAGGAGGACCGAGCTGCCGAGCAGTACTTC,CASGQEDRAAEQYF
-,TRBJ2-1,11,TRBV19,-,TGTGCCAGTAGTCAGGGGCGACATCAGTTCTTC,CASSQGRHQFF
-,TRBJ2-5,14,TRBV7-9,TRBD1,TGTGCCAGCAGCTTAGTCGGGACAGGGAGTTCCCAGTACTTC,CASSLVGTGSSQYF
-,TRBJ2-2,19,TRBV6-2/TRBV6-3,TRBD2,TGTGCCAGCAGTTATGGTGTAGTTAGCGGGAGAGTCGGCACCGGGGAGCTGTTTTTT,CASSYGVVSGRVGTGELFF
few,TRBJ1-6,15,TRBV30,TRBD1,TGTGCCTGGAGTGTGGGCCAGGGGGGTAATTCACCCCTCCACTTT,CAWSVGQGGNSPLHF
-,TRBJ2-6,15,TRBV18,TRBD1,TGTGCCAGCGCGGGACAGGACCCTGGGGCCAACGTCCTGACTTTC,CASAGQDPGANVLTF
few,TRBJ2-6,15,TRBV12-3/TRBV12-4,-,TGTGCCAGCAGTCGATCAGGGCCAGGGGCCAACGTCCTGACTTTC,CASSRSGPGANVLTF
-,TRBJ1-4,16,TRBV9,-,TGTGCCAGCAGCGTAGAAGAGGCCTCAACTAATGAAAAACTGTTTTTT,CASSVEEASTNEKLFF
-,TRBJ2-1,12,TRBV19,-,TGTGCCAGTAGTGGGCGTTACAATGAGCAGTTCTTC,CASSGRYNEQFF
many,TRBJ1-4,12,TRBV6-5,TRBD1,TGTGCCAGCAGCAGCGGGACAGGGAAACTGTTTTTT,CASSSGTGKLFF
few,TRBJ1-1,13,TRBV7-8,-,TGTGCCAGCAGCACTAGGAGGGCCACTGAAGCTTTCTTT,CASSTRRATEAFF
many,TRBJ2-2,14,TRBV10-3,-,TGTGCCATCAGGGACACCGCGAACACCGGGGAGCTGTTTTTT,CAIRDTANTGELFF
-,TRBJ2-5,14,TRBV12-3/TRBV12-4,TRBD2,TGTGCCAGCAGTTTCCTAGCGGGGGCGGAGACCCAGTACTTC,CASSFLAGAETQYF
few,TRBJ2-1,17,TRBV12-3/TRBV12-4,-,TGTGCCAGCAGTTTCCCCCCAGGCTGGGGGCTCTACAATGAGCAGTTCTTC,CASSFPPGWGLYNEQFF
-,TRBJ2-7,16,TRBV5-1,TRBD1,TGCGCCAGCAGCAACGACAGGGTTGGGGGAAACTTCGAGCAGTACTTC,CASSNDRVGGNFEQYF